This T cell receptor (beta chain) was sequenced in a study of shared clonotypes between healthy human individuals. The CDR3 covers 17 residues. CDR1 SGHRS and CDR2 YFSETQ come from the germline V gene. Unmatched junction bases numbered 6, after V lost 2 bases and J lost 0 bases. Clones were sequenced by immunoSEQ multiplex PCR, and TCRdb holds only the in-frame ones, with some missing. The table has millions of clones, about 95% seen once. The TCR comes from a man younger than 35 in good health. The sample consisted of naive CD4+ T cells sorted from blood. Subset indicated: CD45RA+ positively selected. V is TRBV5-1 and J is TRBJ2-1, with 9 bases identical to TRBD2. CDR3 nucleotide sequence: TGCGCCAGCAGCTTCGAGCGGGGGGCAAACTCCTACAATGAGCAGTTCTTC. Amino acid sequence: CASSFERGANSYNEQFF.